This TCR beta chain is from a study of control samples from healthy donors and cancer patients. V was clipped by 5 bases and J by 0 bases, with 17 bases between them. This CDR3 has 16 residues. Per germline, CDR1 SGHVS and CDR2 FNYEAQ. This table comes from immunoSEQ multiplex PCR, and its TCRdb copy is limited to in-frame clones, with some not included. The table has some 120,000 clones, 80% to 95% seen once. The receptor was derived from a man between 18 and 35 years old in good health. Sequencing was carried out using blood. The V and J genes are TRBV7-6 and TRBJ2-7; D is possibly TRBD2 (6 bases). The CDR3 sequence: CASSAGTGRSSYEQYF. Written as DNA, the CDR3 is TGTGCCAGCAGCGCGGGGACTGGGAGAAGCTCCTACGAGCAGTACTTC.